These 24 T cell receptor beta chains were all obtained from the same sample, sequenced in a study of T cells and Merkel cell carcinoma outcomes. Some clones are missing from TCRdb's copy, which holds only in-frame ones; the method was immunoSEQ multiplex PCR. The table includes more than 12,000 clones, about nine tenths detected once. Sequenced material: tumor tissue from Merkel cell carcinoma. The receptors come from a human donor with Merkel cell carcinoma.

This sequence joins TRBV18 and TRBJ2-2; no firm D call. V lost 6 bases and J 0 bases, leaving 14 bases between the germline ends. The CDR3 is 16 residues long. Germline-derived CDR1 and CDR2 are KGHSH and LQKENI. CDR3 region: CASSLMGSSNTGELFF. CDR3 nucleotides: TGTGCCAGCTCCCTTATGGGCAGCTCGAACACCGGGGAGCTGTTTTTT.

With respect to this clone: At one of its ends the junction is not consistent with the germline gene, which may arise from a read error. The chain is built from TRBV2 and TRBJ2-7, with a possible D match to TRBD2 (5 bases). The CDR3 contains 13 residues. CDR1 is SNHLY, CDR2 FYNNEI, per germline. The CDR3 here is CASSAGTSNEQYF. CDR3 DNA: TGTGCCAGCAGTGCGGGAACGTCGAACGAGCAATACTTC.

The CDR3 region has the DNA TGCGCCAGCAGCTATAATAGAGGTACCTACGAGCAGTACTTC. Encoded protein: CASSYNRGTYEQYF. The chain has TRBV4-3 and TRBJ2-7; D remains ambiguous. V was cut by 5 bases and J by 2 bases, with 13 bases left in between. Germline CDR1 LGHNA, CDR2 YSLEER. CDR3 length equals 14 residues.

The V gene is TRBV5-5, the J gene TRBJ1-5; D is possibly TRBD1 (6 bases). Trimming shortened V by 0 bases and J by 4 bases, and 11 bases separated the two germline ends. The V gene's germline CDR1 is SGHKS and CDR2 YYEKEE (reference sequence). This CDR3 is 15 amino acids long. The CDR3 is CASSLGSTGNQPQHF. The CDR3 bases are TGTGCCAGCAGCTTGGGGTCTACAGGGAATCAGCCCCAGCATTTT.

The V and J genes are TRBV29-1 and TRBJ1-1, with D uncertain. Germline V gene data show CDR1 as SQVTM and CDR2 as ANQGSEA. This CDR3 has 12 amino acids. V lost 3 bases and J lost 4, with 9 bases in between. The CDR3 protein is CSVDPEATEAFF. The CDR3 nucleotides read TGCAGCGTTGATCCGGAGGCCACTGAAGCTTTCTTT.

The rearrangement uses TRBV18 and TRBJ1-6; 7 bases align to TRBD1. CDR1 and CDR2 (germline): KGHSH, LQKENI. Trimming removed 5 bases from V and 9 bases from J; junction bases left unmatched: 7. The CDR3 covers 14 residues. The CDR3, as DNA: TGTGCCAGCTCAACTACAGGGGTTAGTTCACCCCTCCACTTT. Translation: CASSTTGVSSPLHF.

V usage is TRBV6-6 and J usage is TRBJ2-3; either TRBD1 or TRBD2 may supply D (5 bases each). There are 16 residues in the CDR3. The V gene lost 0 bases and the J gene lost 1 base, with 11 bases spanning the gap. Germline V gives CDR1 MNHNY, CDR2 SVGAGI (reference sequence). Written as DNA, the CDR3 is TGTGCCAGCAGTTACTCGCTAGGGGACGGCACAGATACGCAGTATTTT. The encoded protein is CASSYSLGDGTDTQYF.

This chain joins TRBV19 and TRBJ1-1; D unclear. V was clipped by 7 bases and J by 0 bases, with 9 bases between them. Germline loops: CDR1 LNHDA, CDR2 SQIVND (reference sequence). CDR3 length: 13 residues. The CDR3 DNA is TGTGCCAGTATCTCGACGGTGAACACTGAAGCTTTCTTT. It specifies CASISTVNTEAFF.

This chain links TRBV14 with TRBJ1-3; D unclear. The CDR3 covers 13 residues. The V end was cut by 4 bases, the J end by 4 bases, with 8 bases between. CDR1 SGHDN and CDR2 FVKESK come from the germline V gene. CDR3 DNA: TGTGCCAGCAGCCGAGGCGACGGAAACACCATATATTTT. Translation gives CASSRGDGNTIYF.

V usage is TRBV4-2 and J usage is TRBJ1-1, with D possibly TRBD1 on 6 matching bases. The germline V gene has CDR1 LGHNA and CDR2 YNFKEQ. Trimming removed 0 bases from V and 2 bases from J, with 13 bases in between. CDR3 length: 16 amino acids. The CDR3 DNA follows: TGTGCCAGCAGCCAAGATTTACGGACAGCTAACACTGAAGCTTTCTTT. Translation gives CASSQDLRTANTEAFF.

The chain joins TRBV29-1 to TRBJ2-1, with 13 bases fitting TRBD2. The CDR3 runs 15 residues. V trimming: 6 bases; J trimming: 10 bases; junction bases outside the gene matches: 12. CDR1 is SQVTM and CDR2 is ANQGSEA in the germline V gene. For the CDR3, the DNA is TGCAGCGTAGGACTAGCGGGAGTAAAAAGGGGAGAGCAGTTCTTC. Translated, it gives CSVGLAGVKRGEQFF.

The chain uses TRBV5-1 and TRBJ1-4; 9 bases are shared with TRBD1. Looked up from germline, CDR1 is SGHRS and CDR2 is YFSETQ. V shed 7 bases and J 4 bases; nucleotides not matched to a gene: 8. The CDR3 sequence is 15 residues long. The CDR3: CASQTGGAGNEKLFF. CDR3 bases: TGCGCCAGCCAAACAGGGGGCGCAGGTAATGAAAAACTGTTTTTT.

This chain links TRBV4-2 with TRBJ1-5; D is ambiguous. CDR3 length equals 15 residues. Germline CDR1 and CDR2: LGHNA and YNFKEQ. Trimming left V 1 base short and J 0 bases short, with 7 bases between. The CDR3 loop reads CASSQAKVSNQPQHF. Written as DNA, the CDR3 is TGTGCCAGCAGCCAAGCGAAGGTTAGCAATCAGCCCCAGCATTTT.

The gene calls are TRBV18 and TRBJ2-7; D is perhaps TRBD2 (6 bases). Germline V gene lookup returns CDR1 KGHSH and CDR2 LQKENI. The CDR3 extends over 15 amino acids. Between the trimmed V and J ends, which lost 0 bases and 0 bases, there was a span of 9 bases. The CDR3 loop is CASSPPHGSSYEQYF. The CDR3 DNA reads as TGTGCCAGCTCACCACCGCACGGGAGCTCCTACGAGCAGTACTTC.

The J gene is TRBJ2-3, the V gene TRBV9; D remains unclear. This CDR3 is 12 amino acids long. Trimming took 4 bases from V and 7 from J, leaving 10 bases between them. The germline CDR1 and CDR2 sequences are SGDLS and YYNGEE. CDR3 DNA sequence: TGTGCCAGCAGCAAATACGGGTATACGCAGTATTTT. This translates into CASSKYGYTQYF.

The V call is TRBV2, the J call TRBJ1-1; 9 bases align to TRBD1. V lost 9 bases, J lost 4 bases, and 3 bases stayed unmatched. The CDR3 consists of 12 residues. Per germline, CDR1 SNHLY and CDR2 FYNNEI. The CDR3 DNA follows: TGTGCCAGACAGGGGGCGGTCACTGAAGCTTTCTTT. It specifies CARQGAVTEAFF.

The chain joins TRBV28 to TRBJ1-1; perhaps TRBD1 as D (5 bases). CDR1 is MDHEN, CDR2 SYDVKM, per germline. The CDR3 contains 15 residues. Trimming stripped 4 bases from V and 6 bases from J, with 18 bases between. CDR3 amino acids: CASSSPGTWGPEAFF. The CDR3 bases are TGTGCCAGCAGTTCCCCCGGGACCTGGGGACCTGAAGCTTTCTTT.

This chain joins TRBV27 and TRBJ2-7; 10 bases agree with TRBD2. Per germline, CDR1 MNHEY and CDR2 SMNVEV (reference sequence). V trimming: 6 bases; J trimming: 4 bases; junction bases outside the gene matches: 6. The length of the CDR3 is 14 residues. The CDR3 nucleotides are TGTGCCAGCAGGCCAGCGGGAGGGGGGTACGAGCAGTACTTC. Translated: CASRPAGGGYEQYF.

The chain combines TRBV11-2 with TRBJ1-2; D perhaps matches TRBD1 (5 bases). The germline CDR1 and CDR2 sequences are SGHAT and FQNNGV. CDR3 length equals 12 residues. Trimming shortened V by 6 bases and J by 7 bases, and 12 bases separated the two germline ends. CDR3 protein: CASRGTDIGYTF. CDR3 nucleotides: TGTGCCAGCAGAGGGACTGACATTGGCTACACCTTC. The full variable domain, rest sourced from reference TRBV11-2 and TRBJ1-2, is EAGVAQSPRYKIIEKRQSVAFWCNPISGHATLYWYQQILGQGPKLLIQFQNNGVVDDSQLPKDRFSAERLKGVDSTLKIQPAKLEDSAVYLCASRGTDIGYTFGSGTRLTVV.

The chain couples TRBV9 to TRBJ1-2; no firm D call. V was clipped by 4 bases and J by 6 bases, with 16 bases between them. The germline V gene encodes CDR1 SGDLS and CDR2 YYNGEE. The CDR3 is made up of 14 amino acids. The CDR3 DNA reads TGTGCCAGCAGCCCCCTTAGTCAGGCGCATGGCTACACCTTC. This encodes CASSPLSQAHGYTF.

This clone was seen a handful of times. V and J are TRBV28 and TRBJ2-7; 9 bases are a match to TRBD2. With V trimmed by 6 bases and J by 4 bases, 13 bases remained unmatched. CDR3 length equals 16 residues. CDR1 is MDHEN, CDR2 SYDVKM, per germline. CDR3 coding DNA: TGTGCCAGCAGGGCCAGCGGGAGGCCAGAAGGATACGAGCAGTACTTC. Its protein is CASRASGRPEGYEQYF.

This sequence joins TRBV7-2 and TRBJ2-7; D remains unclear. The germline gives CDR1 SGHTA, CDR2 FQGNSA. Deletions cut 5 bases from V and 3 bases from J, with 11 bases between. CDR3 length equals 13 residues. The CDR3 DNA sequence: TGTGCCAGCAGCCGCCTAGTTAACTACGAGCAGTACTTC. Translating it yields CASSRLVNYEQYF.

The V call is TRBV6-1, the J call TRBJ2-5; D perhaps matches TRBD1 (5 bases). Germline V gives CDR1 MNHNS, CDR2 SASEGT. The CDR3 length is 18 residues. Trimming took off 3 bases at V and 3 bases at J, with 23 bases between the two ends. CDR3: CASSDFPIPTEMKETQYF. CDR3 sequence (DNA): TGTGCCAGCAGTGACTTCCCCATACCGACAGAAATGAAAGAGACCCAGTACTTC.

V is TRBV7-3 and J is TRBJ1-6; D gene ambiguous. In germline, CDR1 is SGHTA, CDR2 FQGTGA. V shed 2 bases and J shed 0 bases, with 5 bases lying between them. The CDR3 is 15 amino acids. The CDR3 sequence: CASSLLGSYNSPLHF. CDR3 nucleotide sequence: TGTGCCAGCAGCTTACTCGGCTCCTATAATTCACCCCTCCACTTT.